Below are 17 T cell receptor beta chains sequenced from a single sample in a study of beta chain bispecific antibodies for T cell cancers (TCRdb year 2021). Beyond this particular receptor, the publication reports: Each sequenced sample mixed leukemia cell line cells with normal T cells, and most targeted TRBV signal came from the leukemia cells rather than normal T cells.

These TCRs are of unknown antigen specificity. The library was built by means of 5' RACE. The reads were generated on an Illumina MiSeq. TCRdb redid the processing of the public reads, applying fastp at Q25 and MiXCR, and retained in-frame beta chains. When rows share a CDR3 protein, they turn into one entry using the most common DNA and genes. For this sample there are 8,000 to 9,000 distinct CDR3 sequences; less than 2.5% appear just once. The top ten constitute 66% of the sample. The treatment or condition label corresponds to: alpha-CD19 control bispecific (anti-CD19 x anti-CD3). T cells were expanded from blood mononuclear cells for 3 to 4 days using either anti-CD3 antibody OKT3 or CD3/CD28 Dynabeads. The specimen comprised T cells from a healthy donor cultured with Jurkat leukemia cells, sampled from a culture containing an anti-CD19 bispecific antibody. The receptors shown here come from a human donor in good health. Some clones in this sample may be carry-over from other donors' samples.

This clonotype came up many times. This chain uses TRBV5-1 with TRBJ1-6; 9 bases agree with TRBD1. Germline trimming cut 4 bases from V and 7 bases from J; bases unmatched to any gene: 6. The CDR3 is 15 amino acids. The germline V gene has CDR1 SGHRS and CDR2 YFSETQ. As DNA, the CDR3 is TGCGCCAGCAGCGCATCGGGACAGGGCAATTCACCCCTCCACTTT. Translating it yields CASSASGQGNSPLHF.

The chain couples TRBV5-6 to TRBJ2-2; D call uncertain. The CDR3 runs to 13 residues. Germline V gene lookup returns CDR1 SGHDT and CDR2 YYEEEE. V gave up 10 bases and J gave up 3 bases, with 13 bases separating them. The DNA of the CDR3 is TGTGCCTGCGAGCAGAGCCACACCGGGGAGCTGTTTTTT. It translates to CACEQSHTGELFF.

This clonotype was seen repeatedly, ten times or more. This CDR3 reads CASSGWNTNTQETQYF. The DNA for the CDR3 is TGTGCCAGCAGTGGGTGGAATACAAACACCCAAGAGACCCAGTACTTC. The chain joins TRBV2 to TRBJ2-5; D not resolved. Trimming took 4 bases from V and 1 from J, leaving 16 bases between them. Germline CDR1 SNHLY, CDR2 FYNNEI. The length of the CDR3 is 16 residues.

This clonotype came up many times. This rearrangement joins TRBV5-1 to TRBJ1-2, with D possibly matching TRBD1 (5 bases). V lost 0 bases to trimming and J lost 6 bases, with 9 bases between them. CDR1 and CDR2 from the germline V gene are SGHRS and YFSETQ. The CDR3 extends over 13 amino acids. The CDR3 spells CASSLEGANGYTF. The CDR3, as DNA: TGCGCCAGCAGCTTGGAAGGGGCGAATGGCTACACCTTC.

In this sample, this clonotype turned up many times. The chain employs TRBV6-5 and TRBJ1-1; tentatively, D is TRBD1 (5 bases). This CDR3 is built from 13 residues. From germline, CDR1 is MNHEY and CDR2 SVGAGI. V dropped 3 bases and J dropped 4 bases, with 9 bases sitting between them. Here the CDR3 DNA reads TGTGCCAGCAGTTATGCGCAGGGCACTGAAGCTTTCTTT. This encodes CASSYAQGTEAFF.

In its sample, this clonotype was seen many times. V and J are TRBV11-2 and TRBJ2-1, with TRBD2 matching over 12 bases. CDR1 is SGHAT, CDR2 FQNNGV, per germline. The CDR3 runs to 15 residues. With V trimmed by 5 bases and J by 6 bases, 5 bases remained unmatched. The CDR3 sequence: CASSVLAGGFNEQFF. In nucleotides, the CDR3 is TGTGCCAGCAGCGTACTAGCGGGGGGTTTCAATGAGCAGTTCTTC.

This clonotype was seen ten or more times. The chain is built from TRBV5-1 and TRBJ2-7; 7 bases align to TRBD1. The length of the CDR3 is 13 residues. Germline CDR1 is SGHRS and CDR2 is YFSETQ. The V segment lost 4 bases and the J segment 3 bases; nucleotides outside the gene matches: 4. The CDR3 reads CASSTGTDYEQYF. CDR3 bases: TGCGCCAGCAGCACAGGGACAGACTACGAGCAGTACTTC.

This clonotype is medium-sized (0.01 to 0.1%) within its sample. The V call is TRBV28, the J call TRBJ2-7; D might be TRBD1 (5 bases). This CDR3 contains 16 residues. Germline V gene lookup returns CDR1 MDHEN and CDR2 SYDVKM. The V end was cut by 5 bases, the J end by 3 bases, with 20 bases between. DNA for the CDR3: TGTGCCAGCAGTCCAAACCGACAGCGAGATGACTACGAGCAGTACTTC. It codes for CASSPNRQRDDYEQYF.

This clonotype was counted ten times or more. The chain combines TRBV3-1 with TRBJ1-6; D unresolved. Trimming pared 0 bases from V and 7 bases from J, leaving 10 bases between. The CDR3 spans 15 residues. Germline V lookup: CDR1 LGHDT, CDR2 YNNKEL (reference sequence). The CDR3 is CASSQEWAENSPLHF. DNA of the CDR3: TGTGCCAGCAGCCAAGAATGGGCCGAGAATTCACCCCTCCACTTT. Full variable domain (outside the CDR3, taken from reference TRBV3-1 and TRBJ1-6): DTAVSQTPKYLVTQMGNDKSIKCEQNLGHDTMYWYKQDSKKFLKIMFSYNNKELIINETVPNRFSPKSPDKAHLNLHINSLELGDSAVYFCASSQEWAENSPLHFGNGTRLTVT.

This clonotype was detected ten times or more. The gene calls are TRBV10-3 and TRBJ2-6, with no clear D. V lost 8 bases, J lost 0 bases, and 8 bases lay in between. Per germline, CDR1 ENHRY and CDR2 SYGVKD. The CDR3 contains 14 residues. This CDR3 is CAIEDGSGANVLTF. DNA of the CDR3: TGTGCCATCGAGGATGGCTCTGGGGCCAACGTCCTGACTTTC.

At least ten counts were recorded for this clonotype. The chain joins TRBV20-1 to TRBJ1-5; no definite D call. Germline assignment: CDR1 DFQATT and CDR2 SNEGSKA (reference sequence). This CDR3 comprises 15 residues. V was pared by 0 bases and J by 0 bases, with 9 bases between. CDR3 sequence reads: CSAREREYSNQPQHF. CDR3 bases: TGCAGTGCTAGAGAAAGGGAGTATAGCAATCAGCCCCAGCATTTT.

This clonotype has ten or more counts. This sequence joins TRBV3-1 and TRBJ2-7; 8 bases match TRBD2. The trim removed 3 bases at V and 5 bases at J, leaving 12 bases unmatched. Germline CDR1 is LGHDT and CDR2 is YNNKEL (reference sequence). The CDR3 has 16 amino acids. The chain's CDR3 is CASSQVAGGLKDEQYF. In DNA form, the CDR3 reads TGTGCCAGCAGCCAGGTGGCGGGGGGACTAAAGGACGAGCAGTACTTC.

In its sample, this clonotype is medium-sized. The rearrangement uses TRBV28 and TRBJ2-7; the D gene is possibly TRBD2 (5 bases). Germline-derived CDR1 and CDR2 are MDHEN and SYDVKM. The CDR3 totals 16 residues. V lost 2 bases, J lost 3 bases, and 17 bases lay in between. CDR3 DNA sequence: TGTGCCAGCAGTTTACTGACACCCCAACGGGGCTACGAGCAGTACTTC. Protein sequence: CASSLLTPQRGYEQYF.

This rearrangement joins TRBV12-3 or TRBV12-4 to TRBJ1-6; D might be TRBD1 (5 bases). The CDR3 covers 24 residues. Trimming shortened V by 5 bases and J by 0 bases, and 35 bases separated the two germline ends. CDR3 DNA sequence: TGTGCCAGCAGTCAATTCCACTACCAAAGCCGCAATACGGGGCCTTCCTCCTATAATTCACCCCTCCACTTT. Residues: CASSQFHYQSRNTGPSSYNSPLHF.

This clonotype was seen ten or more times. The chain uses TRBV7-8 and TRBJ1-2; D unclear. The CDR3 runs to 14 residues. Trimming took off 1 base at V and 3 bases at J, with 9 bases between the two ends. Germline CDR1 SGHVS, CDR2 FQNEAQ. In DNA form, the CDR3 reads TGTGCCAGCAGCTTAGAGCCTTTGGACTATGGCTACACCTTC. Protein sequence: CASSLEPLDYGYTF.

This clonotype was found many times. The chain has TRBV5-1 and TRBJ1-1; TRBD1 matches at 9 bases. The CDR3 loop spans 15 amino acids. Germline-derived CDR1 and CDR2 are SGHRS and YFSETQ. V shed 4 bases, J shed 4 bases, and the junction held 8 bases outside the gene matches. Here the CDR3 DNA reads TGCGCCAGCAGCCTCGGACAGGGGTCTAGCACTGAAGCTTTCTTT. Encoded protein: CASSLGQGSSTEAFF.

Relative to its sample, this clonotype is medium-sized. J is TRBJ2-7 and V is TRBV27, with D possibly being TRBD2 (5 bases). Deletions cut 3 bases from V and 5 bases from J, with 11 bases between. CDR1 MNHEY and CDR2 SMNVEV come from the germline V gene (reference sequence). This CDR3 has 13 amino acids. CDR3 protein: CASSLREWHEQYF. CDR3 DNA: TGTGCCAGCAGTTTGAGGGAGTGGCACGAGCAGTACTTC.